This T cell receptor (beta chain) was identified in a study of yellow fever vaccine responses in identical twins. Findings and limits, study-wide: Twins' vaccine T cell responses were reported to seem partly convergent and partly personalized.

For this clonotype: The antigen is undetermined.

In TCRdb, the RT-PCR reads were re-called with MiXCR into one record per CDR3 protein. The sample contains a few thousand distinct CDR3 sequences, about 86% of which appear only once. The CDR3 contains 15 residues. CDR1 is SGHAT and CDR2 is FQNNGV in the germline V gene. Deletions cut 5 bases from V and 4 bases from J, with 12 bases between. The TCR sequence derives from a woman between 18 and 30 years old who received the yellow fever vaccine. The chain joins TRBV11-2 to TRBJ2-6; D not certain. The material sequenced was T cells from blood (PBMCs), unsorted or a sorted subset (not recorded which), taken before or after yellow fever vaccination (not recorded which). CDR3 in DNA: TGTGCCAGCAGCACCTGGGCCTCCGGGGCCAACGTCCTGACTTTC. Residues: CASSTWASGANVLTF. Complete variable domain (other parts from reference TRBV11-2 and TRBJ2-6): EAGVAQSPRYKIIEKRQSVAFWCNPISGHATLYWYQQILGQGPKLLIQFQNNGVVDDSQLPKDRFSAERLKGVDSTLKIQPAKLEDSAVYLCASSTWASGANVLTFGAGSRLTVL.